What follows are 6 T cell receptor beta chains derived from one specimen sequenced in a study of blood T cell repertoires in COVID-19. Clones were sequenced by immunoSEQ multiplex PCR, and TCRdb holds only the in-frame ones, with some missing. The table lists 250,000 to 350,000 clones, roughly 86% of them singletons. Sequencing was performed on peripheral blood. Receptors were obtained from a woman aged 25 to 45 with COVID-19, enrolled during active disease.

This chain joins TRBV7-6 and TRBJ2-7; 15 nucleotides match TRBD2. The junction had 5 bases not matched to a gene; V was cut back by 1 base and J by 7 bases. The CDR3 extends over 16 amino acids. CDR1 is SGHVS and CDR2 is FNYEAQ in the germline V gene. In DNA form, the CDR3 reads TGTGCCAGCAGCTTAGGGGTGGGACTAGCGGGAGGTGAGCAGTACTTC. Protein: CASSLGVGLAGGEQYF.

The CDR3 region has the DNA TGCGCCAGCAGCCTCTACAGGGATGGGGGAAACACCATATATTTT. Translating it yields CASSLYRDGGNTIYF. J is TRBJ1-3 and V is TRBV10-1, with D perhaps TRBD1 (6 bases). Germline V gives CDR1 WNHNN, CDR2 SYGVQD (reference sequence). V dropped 6 bases and J dropped 4 bases, with 16 bases sitting between them. The CDR3 is made up of 15 amino acids.

The CDR3 spells CAISEGQGGNYGYTF. CDR3 sequence (DNA): TGTGCCATCAGTGAGGGACAGGGAGGAAACTATGGCTACACCTTC. The gene calls are TRBV10-3 and TRBJ1-2; 8 nucleotides agree with TRBD1. Germline V gene lookup returns CDR1 ENHRY and CDR2 SYGVKD. CDR3 size: 15 residues. The V and J ends lost 2 bases and 2 bases, in that order; junction bases with no gene match: 4.

This sequence joins TRBV4-3 and TRBJ2-7; 8 positions agree with TRBD2. V dropped 4 bases and J dropped 4; count of bases not matched to a gene: 3. CDR1 and CDR2 from the germline V gene are LGHNA and YSLEER. The CDR3 extends over 13 amino acids. This CDR3 reads CASSPGGAYEQYF. CDR3 bases: TGCGCCAGCAGCCCCGGGGGGGCATACGAGCAGTACTTC.

This sequence joins TRBV28 and TRBJ1-5; 7 nucleotides line up with TRBD1. The V gene's germline CDR1 is MDHEN and CDR2 SYDVKM. Trimming cost V 1 base and J 5 bases; bases outside gene matches: 2. There are 14 residues in the CDR3. CDR3 amino acids: CASSLFDRDQPQHF. The CDR3 DNA sequence: TGTGCCAGCAGTTTATTTGACAGGGATCAGCCCCAGCATTTT.

The rearrangement joins TRBV7-9 to TRBJ2-3; 11 positions match TRBD1. The CDR3 runs to 16 residues. Per the germline V gene, CDR1 is SEHNR and CDR2 is FQNEAQ (reference sequence). Trimming removed 6 bases from V and 4 bases from J; junction bases left unmatched: 9. The DNA for the CDR3 is TGTGCCAGCAGAATTGGACAGGGGGCGTCGGCAGATACGCAGTATTTT. Encoded protein: CASRIGQGASADTQYF.